The 26 T cell receptor beta chains below come from one sample, sequenced in a study of low-dose radiotherapy and immunotherapy resistance in tumors. Alpha- and beta-chain coverage of first-strand cDNA came from TRAV- and TRBV-specific primers. The TCRs were subjected to amplification over roughly 20 PCR cycles employing a constant-region primer in conjunction with a V-primer adapter. Using its own MiXCR run on the reads, TCRdb lists one record per CDR3 protein. The sample carries about 58,000 distinct CDR3 sequences, about 23% recorded once. Time point noted: after trial treatment. Treatment in this sample: LDRT plus nivolumab, ipilimumab, low-dose cyclophosphamide and aspirin (RACIN trial). The sequences come from PBMCs, collected after low-dose radiotherapy plus immunotherapy. These receptors came from a male donor with prostate cancer.

As for this clonotype: A junction end diverges from the germline sequence, so it may reflect a read error. The V gene is TRBV7-7, the J gene TRBJ2-1; TRBD2 agrees at 11 bases. The CDR3 consists of 18 residues. The germline gives CDR1 SSHAT, CDR2 FNYEAQ (reference sequence). The CDR3 is CASSLPNIAGGPYNEQFF. CDR3 bases: TGTGCTAGCAGCTTACCGAACATAGCGGGAGGGCCCTACAATGAGCAGTTCTTC.

This clonotype was recorded many times. The chain links TRBV18 to TRBJ2-3; D gene ambiguous. The CDR3 covers 13 residues. Trimming shortened V by 3 bases and J by 4 bases, and 8 bases separated the two germline ends. Per germline, CDR1 KGHSH and CDR2 LQKENI. In DNA form, the CDR3 reads TGTGCCAGCTCACCGGGTATCGCAGATACGCAGTATTTT. This translates into CASSPGIADTQYF.

This clonotype has a count of ten or more. The chain combines TRBV2 with TRBJ2-1; maybe TRBD1 (6 bases). This CDR3 spans 15 amino acids. From germline, CDR1 is SNHLY and CDR2 FYNNEI. Between the trimmed V and J ends, which lost 3 bases and 10 bases, there was a span of 19 bases. The CDR3: CASSDGTTPYPEQFF. As DNA, the CDR3 is TGTGCCAGCAGTGACGGGACAACCCCGTACCCCGAGCAGTTCTTC.

The sample holds many counts of this clonotype. The chain employs TRBV7-2 and TRBJ1-2, with 7 positions matching TRBD1. Germline assignment: CDR1 SGHTA and CDR2 FQGNSA. This CDR3 is built from 14 residues. V gave up 0 bases and J gave up 2 bases; unmatched junction bases: 0. The CDR3 is CASSLAGQNYGYTF. The CDR3 DNA reads as TGTGCCAGCAGCTTAGCGGGACAGAACTATGGCTACACCTTC.

The CDR3 reads CAGGTETASGGYTF. Here the CDR3 DNA reads TGTGCCGGGGGGACCGAGACAGCCAGCGGGGGCTACACCTTC. The rearrangement uses TRBV28 and TRBJ1-2; a weak D match, TRBD1 (5 bases). This CDR3 region has 14 residues. V shed 11 bases and J shed 8 bases, with 24 bases lying between them. The V gene's germline CDR1 is MDHEN and CDR2 SYDVKM.

About this clonotype: Relative to the germline gene, one junction end is altered; a read error may explain this. This chain links TRBV5-3 with TRBJ2-2; no firm D call. TRBV5-3 carries the ORF label, with uncertain function. The CDR3 contains 14 residues. For the CDR3, the DNA is TGTGCCAGCAGCTTTTCTGAGTACACCGGGGAGCTGTTTTTT. This gives the protein CASSFSEYTGELFF.

As for this clonotype: A read error likely explains this, since a far larger clone differs by one base. The rearrangement uses TRBV6-5 and TRBJ2-1; no reliable D call. CDR3 length: 12 amino acids. Germline V lookup: CDR1 MNHEY, CDR2 SVGAGI. V dropped 7 bases and J dropped 9 bases, with 13 bases sitting between them. DNA of the CDR3: TGTGCCAGCATCAACTATAGCAGTGAGCAGTTCTTC. This codes for CASINYSSEQFF.

The gene calls are TRBV5-1 and TRBJ2-5, with 12 bases identical to TRBD2. The length of the CDR3 is 15 residues. Germline assignment: CDR1 SGHRS and CDR2 YFSETQ. V was clipped by 3 bases and J by 6 bases; unmatched bases: 6. CDR3 loop: CASSSTSGSMQTQYF. The CDR3, as DNA: TGCGCCAGCAGCTCGACTAGCGGGAGTATGCAGACCCAGTACTTC.

In its sample, this clonotype was seen many times. The chain couples TRBV20-1 to TRBJ2-2, with D perhaps TRBD2 (5 bases). The germline V gene has CDR1 DFQATT and CDR2 SNEGSKA (reference sequence). V was shortened by 7 bases and J by 4 bases, with 16 bases between the two germline ends. There are 14 residues in the CDR3. CDR3 sequence reads: CSVVGARGTGELFF. DNA of the CDR3: TGCAGTGTCGTCGGAGCCCGGGGCACCGGGGAGCTGTTTTTT.

This clonotype was picked up many times. The junction and the germline gene differ at one end; a read error may be behind it. The chain carries TRBV6-2 or TRBV6-3 and TRBJ1-2, with D maybe TRBD1 (6 bases). The V gene's germline CDR1 is MNHEY and CDR2 SVGEGT. The CDR3 runs 15 residues. CDR3 protein: CASTPRRTENYGYTF. The CDR3 DNA reads TGTGCTAGCACTCCCCGGCGGACAGAGAACTATGGCTACACCTTC.

This clonotype was found many times. The chain employs TRBV29-1 and TRBJ2-7, with a possible D match to TRBD2 (6 bases). The germline CDR1 and CDR2 sequences are SQVTM and ANQGSEA. The length of the CDR3 is 11 residues. Trimming cost V 4 bases and J 4 bases, with 8 bases left between them. DNA of the CDR3: TGCAGCGTTGTTGGAGGGTACGAGCAGTACTTC. Protein: CSVVGGYEQYF.

In this sample, this clonotype turned up many times. The gene calls are TRBV3-1 and TRBJ1-1; weak D call: TRBD1 (5 bases). Trimming left V 4 bases short and J 7 bases short, with 13 bases between. This CDR3 is built from 13 residues. The V gene's germline CDR1 is LGHDT and CDR2 YNNKEL (reference sequence). The CDR3 nucleotides read TGTGCCAGCAGCCTCACCCTTCAGGGTGAAGCTTTCTTT. Protein sequence: CASSLTLQGEAFF.

This clonotype was detected many times. The chain combines TRBV24-1 with TRBJ2-1, with D possibly called TRBD1 or TRBD2 (7 bases each). The germline CDR1 and CDR2 sequences are KGHDR and SFDVKD. The CDR3 length is 17 residues. Trimming cost V 3 bases and J 2 bases, with 16 bases left between them. The CDR3 loop reads CATSDRTGRGAYNEQFF. The CDR3 nucleotides are TGTGCCACCAGTGATCGGACAGGCCGGGGGGCCTACAATGAGCAGTTCTTC.

Many counts were recorded for this clonotype. Relative to the germline gene, one junction end is altered; a read error may explain this. This sequence joins TRBV11-2 and TRBJ2-5; the match to TRBD2 covers 8 bases. The CDR3 sequence is 17 residues long. Germline CDR1 is SGHAT and CDR2 is FQNNGV. For the CDR3, the DNA is TGTGCCAGCAGCTTGGAAGTCAGGGTAGCGGGGCAAGGGACCCAGTACTTC. This codes for CASSLEVRVAGQGTQYF.

This clonotype occurred many times. This chain joins TRBV5-1 and TRBJ2-2, with D tentatively TRBD1 (6 bases). CDR1 and CDR2 from the germline V gene are SGHRS and YFSETQ. The germline V and J ends were trimmed by 4 bases and 4 bases, with 14 bases remaining between them. The CDR3 length is 15 residues. The CDR3 region has the DNA TGCGCCAGCAGCCTCGGGACACAACTCACCGGGGAGCTGTTTTTT. This sequence encodes CASSLGTQLTGELFF.

This chain links TRBV28 with TRBJ2-3; D remains unclear. The CDR3 is made up of 14 amino acids. Germline CDR1 and CDR2: MDHEN and SYDVKM. V was shortened by 2 bases and J by 4 bases, with 10 bases between the two germline ends. The CDR3 DNA reads TGTGCCAGCAGTTTAGGCAGACGCGCAGATACGCAGTATTTT. Translated, it gives CASSLGRRADTQYF.

This clonotype was counted at least ten times. This chain uses TRBV12-3 or TRBV12-4 with TRBJ1-2; D remains unclear. V gave up 4 bases and J gave up 5 bases, with 11 bases separating them. This CDR3 has 13 residues. CDR3 sequence: CASSSLSGYGYTF. The CDR3 nucleotides are TGTGCCAGCAGTTCTTTATCGGGATATGGCTACACCTTC.

The table lists this clonotype with many counts. The V and J genes are TRBV4-3 and TRBJ1-1; 7 bases are shared with TRBD1. Germline V CDR1 and CDR2: LGHNA, YSLEER. V was pared by 1 base and J by 4 bases, with 9 bases of the junction left unmatched. This CDR3 is built from 16 residues. The CDR3: CASSQGHVTGSTEAFF. CDR3 DNA: TGCGCCAGCAGCCAAGGACATGTGACAGGGAGCACTGAAGCTTTCTTT.

This clonotype was counted ten times or more. This rearrangement joins TRBV20-1 to TRBJ2-1; tentative D call: TRBD2 (5 bases). This CDR3 is built from 16 residues. Germline V gene data show CDR1 as DFQATT and CDR2 as SNEGSKA (reference sequence). Trimming shortened V by 1 base and J by 8 bases, and 21 bases separated the two germline ends. The CDR3: CSARGKTKIVVDEQFF. The CDR3 DNA reads as TGCAGTGCTAGAGGGAAGACTAAAATCGTGGTCGATGAGCAGTTCTTC.

Ten or more counts support this clonotype. The chain has TRBV2 and TRBJ2-1, with D possibly matching TRBD2 (6 bases). V was clipped by 8 bases and J by 9 bases, with 20 bases between them. Germline assignment: CDR1 SNHLY and CDR2 FYNNEI. This CDR3 spans 14 amino acids. CDR3 bases: TGTGCCAGCGTCCAGCTAGCGCGCGGCGGTGAGCAGTTCTTC. Translated, it gives CASVQLARGGEQFF.

This clonotype was seen ten or more times. The gene calls are TRBV29-1 and TRBJ1-5; 9 nucleotides agree with TRBD1. The ends lost 6 bases at V and 2 bases at J; junction bases unmatched: 5. Germline-derived CDR1 and CDR2 are SQVTM and ANQGSEA. CDR3 length equals 14 residues. The CDR3 here is CSVQTGGGNQPQHF. CDR3 coding DNA: TGCAGCGTGCAGACAGGGGGTGGCAATCAGCCCCAGCATTTT.

In this sample, this clonotype turned up once. The chain is built from TRBV29-1 and TRBJ2-5; 9 bases are a match to TRBD1. CDR1 is SQVTM and CDR2 is ANQGSEA in the germline V gene. The CDR3 is 13 residues long. V gave up 1 base and J gave up 4 bases; unmatched junction bases: 1. The DNA of the CDR3 is TGCAGCGTTGAAGGGGGACAGGGAGAGACCCAGTACTTC. This encodes CSVEGGQGETQYF.

There are many counts of this clonotype. This rearrangement joins TRBV7-2 to TRBJ1-1; 10 bases are a match to TRBD1. The CDR3 spans 13 residues. CDR1 and CDR2 (germline): SGHTA, FQGNSA. V dropped 5 bases and J dropped 11; count of bases not matched to a gene: 8. In DNA form, the CDR3 reads TGTGCCAGCAGCGCCCGACAGGGGGCAGATGCTTTCTTT. Translated, it gives CASSARQGADAFF.

In its sample, this clonotype was seen many times. The chain has TRBV4-2 and TRBJ2-1; 9 bases are a match to TRBD2. Losses at the gene ends were 4 bases for V and 0 bases for J; bases not matched to a gene: 16. The CDR3 contains 20 residues. Germline-derived CDR1 and CDR2 are LGHNA and YNFKEQ. This CDR3 is CASSPLGLASLSSSYNEQFF. The CDR3 region has the DNA TGTGCCAGCAGCCCGCTAGGACTAGCGAGTCTGTCAAGCTCCTACAATGAGCAGTTCTTC.

The chain joins TRBV10-3 to TRBJ1-5, with a possible D match to TRBD1 (5 bases). V was shortened by 0 bases and J by 2 bases, with 11 bases between the two germline ends. Per germline, CDR1 ENHRY and CDR2 SYGVKD. The CDR3 loop spans 16 amino acids. CDR3 amino acids: CAISESTGVGNQPQHF. Written as DNA, the CDR3 is TGTGCCATCAGTGAGTCGACGGGGGTGGGCAATCAGCCCCAGCATTTT.

This clonotype was seen ten or more times. This chain joins TRBV27 and TRBJ1-5; D is possibly TRBD1 (5 bases). V was clipped by 6 bases and J by 3 bases, with 12 bases between them. The CDR3 covers 14 residues. Germline CDR1 MNHEY, CDR2 SMNVEV (reference sequence). CDR3 sequence (DNA): TGTGCCAGCAGCGTAAAGGGGAACAATCAGCCCCAGCATTTT. Translating gives CASSVKGNNQPQHF.